The 32 T cell receptor beta chains presented below share a single source sample, sequenced in a study of T cells after somatic rescue of genetic block. The protocol was immunoSEQ multiplex PCR, while the TCRdb copy is restricted to in-frame clones and leaves out a portion. The sample shows roughly 110,000 clones, under 95% of them seen only once. Sequenced material: peripheral blood mononuclear cells (PBMCs). The receptors were gathered from a young woman.

This clone was counted once. The chain uses TRBV4-1 and TRBJ1-4; D might be TRBD1 (5 bases). This CDR3 spans 14 amino acids. V dropped 2 bases and J dropped 4 bases, with 8 bases sitting between them. Per germline, CDR1 MGHRA and CDR2 YSYEKL. DNA of the CDR3: TGCGCCAGCAGCCAACAAAGGGGTAATGAAAAACTGTTTTTT. Amino acids: CASSQQRGNEKLFF.

The chain uses TRBV5-4 and TRBJ1-2; no clear D. Trimming took 4 bases from V and 7 from J, leaving 8 bases between them. The V gene's germline CDR1 is SGHNT and CDR2 YYREEE (reference sequence). CDR3 size: 11 residues. The CDR3 nucleotides are TGTGCCAGCAGCCTCGGAACTGGCTACACCTTC. Its translation is CASSLGTGYTF.

The J gene is TRBJ2-7, the V gene TRBV4-3; the match to TRBD1 covers 7 bases. Germline CDR1 LGHNA, CDR2 YSLEER. The CDR3 contains 15 residues. Trimming took 1 base from V and 10 from J; bases not matched to a gene: 13. The CDR3 here is CASSQVSGGISRQYF. CDR3 nucleotides: TGCGCCAGCAGCCAAGTCTCAGGGGGTATTTCCCGTCAGTACTTC.

CDR3: CASSSGVNEKLFF. DNA of the CDR3: TGCGCCAGCAGCTCGGGAGTTAATGAAAAACTGTTTTTT. The V call is TRBV5-1, the J call TRBJ1-4; no definite D call. CDR1 and CDR2 from the germline V gene are SGHRS and YFSETQ. The CDR3 runs to 13 residues. The germline V and J ends were trimmed by 3 bases and 4 bases, with 7 bases remaining between them.

The J gene is TRBJ2-3, the V gene TRBV12-5, with D possibly TRBD2 on 6 matching bases. There are 16 residues in the CDR3. V was pared by 3 bases and J by 1 base, with 14 bases between. Looked up from germline, CDR1 is LGHNT and CDR2 is FRNRAP. The CDR3 spells CASGFPGGRRTDTQYF. In DNA, the CDR3 is TGTGCTAGTGGTTTCCCCGGGGGACGCCGCACAGATACGCAGTATTTT.

The CDR3 loop is CASSPPPRTGGKYEQYF. DNA of the CDR3: TGTGCCAGCAGTCCCCCCCCACGGACAGGGGGTAAGTACGAGCAGTACTTC. The J gene is TRBJ2-7, the V gene TRBV27; 10 bases map to TRBD1. Looked up from germline, CDR1 is MNHEY and CDR2 is SMNVEV (reference sequence). CDR3 size: 17 residues. With 5 bases clipped from V and 4 bases from J, the junction kept 14 bases outside the gene matches.

This chain joins TRBV4-2 and TRBJ2-3; 13 bases match TRBD2. The V and J ends lost 1 base and 5 bases, in that order; junction bases with no gene match: 0. Germline V gives CDR1 LGHNA, CDR2 YNFKEQ. This CDR3 is 15 amino acids long. The CDR3 nucleotides read TGTGCCAGCAGCCAAGGGACTAGCGGGGGAGATACGCAGTATTTT. Translating gives CASSQGTSGGDTQYF.

The chain carries TRBV6-1 and TRBJ2-3; 8 bases agree with TRBD1. V lost 1 base to trimming and J lost 1 base; unmatched junction nucleotides: 1. This CDR3 region has 15 residues. Germline CDR1 and CDR2: MNHNS and SASEGT. CDR3 residues: CASSEEDRGTDTQYF. Here the CDR3 DNA reads TGTGCCAGCAGTGAAGAGGACAGGGGCACAGATACGCAGTATTTT.

In regard to this clone: At the DNA level, this CDR3 is encoded by other sequences in the same sample as well. This rearrangement joins TRBV30 to TRBJ2-5, with unresolved D. Germline CDR1 reads GTSNPN; CDR2 reads SVGIG (reference sequence). The CDR3 runs to 11 residues. Trimming took off 0 bases at V and 5 bases at J, with 4 bases between the two ends. The CDR3 here is CAWSVRETQYF. The CDR3 region has the DNA TGTGCCTGGAGTGTACGGGAGACCCAGTACTTC. The whole variable domain, filled in from reference TRBV30 and TRBJ2-5, reads SQTIHQWPATLVQPVGSPLSLECTVEGTSNPNLYWYRQAAGRGLQLLFYSVGIGQISSEVPQNLSASRPQDRQFILSSKKLLLSDSGFYLCAWSVRETQYFGPGTRLLVL.

This clone was picked up a small number of times. The chain uses TRBV29-1 and TRBJ2-2; 7 nucleotides agree with TRBD2. Germline CDR1 reads SQVTM; CDR2 reads ANQGSEA. The J segment lost 2 bases and the V segment lost 4 bases, leaving 1 base of the junction unmatched. There are 13 residues in the CDR3. Here the CDR3 DNA reads TGCAGCGTTGGCGGGGGTAACACCGGGGAGCTGTTTTTT. This translates into CSVGGGNTGELFF.

The chain links TRBV28 to TRBJ1-2; D remains ambiguous. Germline assignment: CDR1 MDHEN and CDR2 SYDVKM. V lost 11 bases and J lost 5, with 15 bases in between. CDR3 size: 12 residues. The CDR3 bases are TGTGCCGGCGCAAGCCCTAGGTATGGCTACACCTTC. Translated: CAGASPRYGYTF.

V is TRBV7-3 and J is TRBJ2-7; tentatively, D is TRBD2 (6 bases). V was clipped by 6 bases and J by 4 bases, with 16 bases between them. The CDR3 is 14 residues long. The germline gives CDR1 SGHTA, CDR2 FQGTGA. CDR3 bases: TGTGCCAGCAGTCCTACGGGCGCGGGGTACGAGCAGTACTTC. This gives the protein CASSPTGAGYEQYF.

The chain combines TRBV7-9 with TRBJ2-2; TRBD1 is a possible D gene (6 bases). Germline loops: CDR1 SEHNR, CDR2 FQNEAQ (reference sequence). Trimming took off 11 bases at V and 5 bases at J, with 15 bases between the two ends. CDR3 size: 13 residues. This chain's CDR3 is CAGAYRETGELFF. The CDR3 DNA is TGTGCCGGAGCGTACAGGGAAACCGGGGAGCTGTTTTTT.

V gene TRBV7-2 combines with J gene TRBJ1-4; no clear D. The germline V gene encodes CDR1 SGHTA and CDR2 FQGNSA. V gave up 5 bases and J gave up 0 bases, with 7 bases separating them. The CDR3 has 14 residues. CDR3 in DNA: TGTGCCAGCAGCCCTAGCTCAACTAATGAAAAACTGTTTTTT. Protein sequence: CASSPSSTNEKLFF.

V usage is TRBV11-3 and J usage is TRBJ1-1, with D unclear. V lost 0 bases to trimming and J lost 1 base, with 6 bases between them. Germline V gives CDR1 SGHNT, CDR2 YENEEA. The CDR3 is made up of 14 amino acids. For the CDR3, the DNA is TGTGCCAGCAGCTTAGATGGGTCGAACACTGAAGCTTTCTTT. Translation: CASSLDGSNTEAFF.

V and J are TRBV30 and TRBJ1-5; 9 bases match TRBD1. The V and J ends lost 3 bases and 7 bases, in that order; junction bases with no gene match: 7. Per the germline V gene, CDR1 is GTSNPN and CDR2 is SVGIG (reference sequence). CDR3 size: 14 residues. This chain's CDR3 is CAWSPGQGRQPQHF. DNA of the CDR3: TGTGCCTGGAGCCCCGGACAGGGGAGGCAGCCCCAGCATTTT.

The gene calls are TRBV7-6 and TRBJ1-6; 10 nucleotides align to TRBD1. Trimming removed 5 bases from V and 10 bases from J; junction bases left unmatched: 8. This CDR3 contains 15 residues. CDR1 SGHVS and CDR2 FNYEAQ come from the germline V gene. The CDR3 nucleotides read TGTGCCAGCAGCCCAAGGACAGGGGGGAGGTCACCCCTCCACTTT. Translated, it gives CASSPRTGGRSPLHF.

The chain couples TRBV7-2 to TRBJ2-4; no definite D call. This CDR3 has 13 amino acids. Germline-derived CDR1 and CDR2 are SGHTA and FQGNSA. The germline V and J ends were trimmed by 6 bases and 0 bases, with 6 bases remaining between them. The CDR3 reads CASRSLAKNIQYF. CDR3 in DNA: TGTGCCAGCAGGAGCCTAGCCAAAAACATTCAGTACTTC.

J is TRBJ1-2 and V is TRBV27; TRBD1 agrees at 8 bases. CDR3 length: 13 residues. J lost 5 bases, V lost 9 bases, and 8 bases had no gene match. The germline CDR1 and CDR2 sequences are MNHEY and SMNVEV (reference sequence). The CDR3 DNA reads TGTGCCAGTAGATTCGGGACAGGATATGGCTACACCTTC. Protein sequence: CASRFGTGYGYTF.

The rearrangement uses TRBV6-1 and TRBJ2-4; D might be TRBD2 (6 bases). V shed 0 bases and J shed 8 bases, with 14 bases lying between them. CDR1 MNHNS and CDR2 SASEGT come from the germline V gene. This CDR3 has 15 residues. In DNA form, the CDR3 reads TGTGCCAGCAGTGAAGCGGTAGGGACTGTTGACATTCAGTACTTC. Translated: CASSEAVGTVDIQYF.

The gene calls are TRBV5-6 and TRBJ1-2, with 8 nucleotides matching TRBD1. Trimming took 4 bases from V and 8 from J; bases not matched to a gene: 7. CDR3 length: 13 amino acids. Germline CDR1 reads SGHDT; CDR2 reads YYEEEE. CDR3 in DNA: TGTGCCAGCAGCCCCACAGGGGGTGGAGGCTACACCTTC. It codes for CASSPTGGGGYTF.

This sequence joins TRBV7-3 and TRBJ1-2, with D maybe TRBD1 (5 bases). Trimming removed 3 bases at V and 8 bases at J, with 13 bases between. Looked up from germline, CDR1 is SGHTA and CDR2 is FQGTGA. The CDR3 is 13 amino acids. CDR3: CASSFIGTWGYTF. DNA of the CDR3: TGTGCCAGCAGCTTTATAGGGACGTGGGGCTACACCTTC.

The chain joins TRBV7-2 to TRBJ1-2; 7 nucleotides match TRBD1. The CDR3 totals 13 residues. In germline, CDR1 is SGHTA, CDR2 FQGNSA. With 5 bases clipped from V and 7 bases from J, the junction kept 7 bases outside the gene matches. CDR3 sequence reads: CASSPGGRGGYTF. In DNA, the CDR3 is TGTGCCAGCAGCCCAGGGGGACGGGGTGGCTACACCTTC.

This chain connects TRBV12-5 to TRBJ1-5, with a weak D call TRBD1 (6 bases). From germline, CDR1 is LGHNT and CDR2 FRNRAP. V was pared by 4 bases and J by 1 base, with 11 bases between. This CDR3 has 15 amino acids. CDR3 sequence reads: CASGSGGWSNQPQHF. The DNA for the CDR3 is TGTGCTAGTGGTTCCGGGGGCTGGAGCAATCAGCCCCAGCATTTT.

This clone was recorded only once. The chain carries TRBV7-8 and TRBJ2-5; D perhaps matches TRBD1 (5 bases). V dropped 8 bases and J dropped 3 bases, with 10 bases sitting between them. The germline V gene encodes CDR1 SGHVS and CDR2 FQNEAQ. The CDR3 is made up of 12 amino acids. The CDR3 region has the DNA TGTGCCAGCCTACAGGAGAAAGAGACCCAGTACTTC. Its protein is CASLQEKETQYF.

This clone was picked up one time. The chain uses TRBV7-2 and TRBJ1-2, with TRBD1 matching over 7 bases. V lost 3 bases and J lost 4; bases outside the gene matches: 8. The CDR3 consists of 15 residues. The germline V gene encodes CDR1 SGHTA and CDR2 FQGNSA. CDR3 loop: CASSLRGRDGYGYTF. CDR3 nucleotides: TGTGCCAGCAGCTTGAGGGGGCGCGACGGCTATGGCTACACCTTC.

The chain employs TRBV25-1 and TRBJ2-1, with TRBD1 identical over 10 bases. The CDR3 is 17 residues long. Germline V gene lookup returns CDR1 MGHDK and CDR2 SYGVNS. The junction had 17 bases not matched to a gene; V was cut back by 3 bases and J by 12 bases. The CDR3 loop is CASSDPISRDRGRSQFF. The CDR3 DNA is TGTGCCAGCAGTGACCCCATCTCGCGAGACAGGGGGCGATCGCAGTTCTTC.

This rearrangement joins TRBV18 to TRBJ1-5, with D tentatively TRBD1 (6 bases). With 2 bases removed from V and 5 bases from J, the gap between germline ends came to 13 bases. The CDR3 sequence is 15 residues long. Germline CDR1 reads KGHSH; CDR2 reads LQKENI. Here the CDR3 DNA reads TGTGCCAGCTCACCAAGTGGGGGGCTATATCAGCCCCAGCATTTT. Translated: CASSPSGGLYQPQHF.

The rearrangement links TRBV7-9 to TRBJ1-4; D not certain. Germline V lookup: CDR1 SEHNR, CDR2 FQNEAQ (reference sequence). Trimming pared 3 bases from V and 5 bases from J, leaving 7 bases between. This CDR3 has 13 amino acids. The CDR3 DNA reads as TGTGCCAGCAGCTTTTTTCAAAATGAAAAACTGTTTTTT. This gives the protein CASSFFQNEKLFF.

The chain carries TRBV30 and TRBJ1-2; D remains unclear. Germline loops: CDR1 GTSNPN, CDR2 SVGIG (reference sequence). CDR3 length: 13 residues. V lost 0 bases and J 4 bases, leaving 9 bases between the germline ends. The CDR3 coding sequence is TGTGCCTGGAGTGTAGAACCGATCTATGGCTACACCTTC. This gives the protein CAWSVEPIYGYTF.

The V and J genes are TRBV19 and TRBJ2-1; D gene uncertain. CDR1 is LNHDA, CDR2 SQIVND, per germline (reference sequence). The CDR3 sequence is 13 residues long. V was trimmed by 2 bases and J by 6 bases, leaving 8 bases between them. CDR3 protein: CASSIKRTNEQFF. The CDR3 nucleotides are TGTGCCAGTAGTATAAAAAGAACCAATGAGCAGTTCTTC.

V usage is TRBV28 and J usage is TRBJ1-1; TRBD1 might be the D (6 bases). The CDR3 extends over 15 amino acids. With 6 bases removed from V and 3 bases from J, the gap between germline ends came to 17 bases. Germline lookup yields CDR1 MDHEN and CDR2 SYDVKM. The CDR3 reads CASREHRVVDTEAFF. Here the CDR3 DNA reads TGTGCCAGCAGGGAACACAGGGTAGTTGACACTGAAGCTTTCTTT.